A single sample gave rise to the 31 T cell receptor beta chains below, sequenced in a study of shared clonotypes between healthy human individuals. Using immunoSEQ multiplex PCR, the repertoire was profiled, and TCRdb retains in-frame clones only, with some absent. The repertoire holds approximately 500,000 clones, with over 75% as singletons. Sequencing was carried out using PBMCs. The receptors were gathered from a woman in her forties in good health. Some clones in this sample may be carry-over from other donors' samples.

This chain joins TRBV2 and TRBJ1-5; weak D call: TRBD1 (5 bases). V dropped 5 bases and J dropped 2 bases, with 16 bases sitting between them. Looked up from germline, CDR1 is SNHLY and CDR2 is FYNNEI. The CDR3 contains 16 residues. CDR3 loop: CASSQGLAGGNQPQHF. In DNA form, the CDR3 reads TGTGCCAGCAGTCAGGGTTTGGCGGGTGGCAATCAGCCCCAGCATTTT.

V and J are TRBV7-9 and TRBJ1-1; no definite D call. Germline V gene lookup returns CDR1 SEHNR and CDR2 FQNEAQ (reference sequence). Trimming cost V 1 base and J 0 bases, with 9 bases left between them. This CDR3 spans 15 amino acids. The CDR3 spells CASSLGRALNTEAFF. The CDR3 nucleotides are TGTGCCAGCAGCTTAGGGAGGGCACTGAACACTGAAGCTTTCTTT. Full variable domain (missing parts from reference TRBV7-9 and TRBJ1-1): DTGVSQNPRHKITKRGQNVTFRCDPISEHNRLYWYRQTLGQGPEFLTYFQNEAQLEKSRLLSDRFSAERPKGSFSTLEIQRTEQGDSAMYLCASSLGRALNTEAFFGQGTRLTVV.

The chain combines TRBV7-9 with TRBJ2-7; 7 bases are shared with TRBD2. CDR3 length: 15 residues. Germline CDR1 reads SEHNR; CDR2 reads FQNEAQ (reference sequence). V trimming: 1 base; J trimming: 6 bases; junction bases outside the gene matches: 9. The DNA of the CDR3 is TGTGCCAGCAGCTTAGAAGAGCGGGATGCCCCCGAGCAGTACTTC. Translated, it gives CASSLEERDAPEQYF.

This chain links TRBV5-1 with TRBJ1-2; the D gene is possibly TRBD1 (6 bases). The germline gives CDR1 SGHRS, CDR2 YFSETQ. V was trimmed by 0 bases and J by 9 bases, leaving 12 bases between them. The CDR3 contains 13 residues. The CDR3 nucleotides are TGCGCCAGCAGCTTGGAACAGGGAGGAAGCTACACCTTC. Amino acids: CASSLEQGGSYTF.

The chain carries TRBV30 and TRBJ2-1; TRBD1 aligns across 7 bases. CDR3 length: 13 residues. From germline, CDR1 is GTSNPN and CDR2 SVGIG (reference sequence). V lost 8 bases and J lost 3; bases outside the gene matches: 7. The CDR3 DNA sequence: TGTGCCCTTGGGACAGTCTTCTACAATGAGCAGTTCTTC. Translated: CALGTVFYNEQFF.

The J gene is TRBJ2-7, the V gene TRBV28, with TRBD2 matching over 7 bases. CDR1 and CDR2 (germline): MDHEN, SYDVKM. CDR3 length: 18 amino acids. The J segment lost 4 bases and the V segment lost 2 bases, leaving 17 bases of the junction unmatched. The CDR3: CASSLPAGASGAKYEQYF. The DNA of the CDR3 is TGTGCCAGCAGTTTACCGGCGGGAGCGTCTGGCGCCAAATACGAGCAGTACTTC.

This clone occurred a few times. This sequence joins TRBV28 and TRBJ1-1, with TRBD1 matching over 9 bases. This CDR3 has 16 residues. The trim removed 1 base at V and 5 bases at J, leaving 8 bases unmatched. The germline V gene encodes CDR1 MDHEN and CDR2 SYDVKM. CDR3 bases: TGTGCCAGCAGTTTATACACAGGACAGGGGATGACTGAAGCTTTCTTT. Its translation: CASSLYTGQGMTEAFF.

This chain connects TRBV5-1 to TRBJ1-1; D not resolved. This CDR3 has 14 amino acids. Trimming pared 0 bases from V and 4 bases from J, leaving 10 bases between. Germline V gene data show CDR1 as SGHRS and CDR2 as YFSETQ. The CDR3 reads CASSLGTQGTEAFF. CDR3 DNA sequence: TGCGCCAGCAGCTTGGGGACCCAAGGCACTGAAGCTTTCTTT.

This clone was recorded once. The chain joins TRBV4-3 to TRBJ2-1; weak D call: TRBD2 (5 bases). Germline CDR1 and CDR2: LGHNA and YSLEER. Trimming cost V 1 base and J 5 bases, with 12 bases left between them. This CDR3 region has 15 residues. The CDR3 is CASSQGRTGNNEQFF. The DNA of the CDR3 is TGCGCCAGCAGCCAAGGTAGGACTGGTAACAATGAGCAGTTCTTC.

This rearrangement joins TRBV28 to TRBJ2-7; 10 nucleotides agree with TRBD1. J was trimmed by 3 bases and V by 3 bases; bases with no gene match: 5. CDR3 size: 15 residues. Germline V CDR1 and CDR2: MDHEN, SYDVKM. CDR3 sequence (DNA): TGTGCCAGCAGTTTCTGGGACAGGGGACACTACGAGCAGTACTTC. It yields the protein CASSFWDRGHYEQYF.

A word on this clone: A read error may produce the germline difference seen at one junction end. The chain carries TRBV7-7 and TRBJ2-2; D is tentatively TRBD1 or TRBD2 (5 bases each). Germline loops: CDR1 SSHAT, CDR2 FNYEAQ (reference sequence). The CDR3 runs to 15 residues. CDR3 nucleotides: TGTGCTAGCAGCTTAGACGGGGCGGGCACCGGGGAGCTGTTTTTT. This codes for CASSLDGAGTGELFF.

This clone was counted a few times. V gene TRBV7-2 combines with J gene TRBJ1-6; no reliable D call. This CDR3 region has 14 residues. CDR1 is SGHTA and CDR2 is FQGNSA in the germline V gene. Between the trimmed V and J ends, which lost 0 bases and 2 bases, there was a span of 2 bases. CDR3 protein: CASSLATYNSPLHF. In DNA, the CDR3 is TGTGCCAGCAGCTTAGCGACCTATAATTCACCCCTCCACTTT.

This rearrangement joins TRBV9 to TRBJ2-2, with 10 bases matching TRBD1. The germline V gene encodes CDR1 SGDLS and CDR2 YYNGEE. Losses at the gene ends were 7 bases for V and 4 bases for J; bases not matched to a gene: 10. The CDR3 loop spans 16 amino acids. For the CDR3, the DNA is TGTGCCAGCTCCGGGACAGGGGTCGGTCTCACCGGGGAGCTGTTTTTT. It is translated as CASSGTGVGLTGELFF.

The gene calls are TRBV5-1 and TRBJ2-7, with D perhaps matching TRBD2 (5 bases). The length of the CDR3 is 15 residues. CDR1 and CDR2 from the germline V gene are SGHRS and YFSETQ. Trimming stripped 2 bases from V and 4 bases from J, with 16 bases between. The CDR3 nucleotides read TGCGCCAGCAGCTTAAACCCGGGGTTTGGGTACGAGCAGTACTTC. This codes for CASSLNPGFGYEQYF.

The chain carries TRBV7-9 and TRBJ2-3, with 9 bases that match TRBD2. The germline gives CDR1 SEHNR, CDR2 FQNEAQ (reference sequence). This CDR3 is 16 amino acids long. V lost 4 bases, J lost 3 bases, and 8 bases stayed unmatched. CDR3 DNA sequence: TGTGCCAGCAGCTCGGGGGGACTAGCTGTAACAGATACGCAGTATTTT. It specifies CASSSGGLAVTDTQYF.

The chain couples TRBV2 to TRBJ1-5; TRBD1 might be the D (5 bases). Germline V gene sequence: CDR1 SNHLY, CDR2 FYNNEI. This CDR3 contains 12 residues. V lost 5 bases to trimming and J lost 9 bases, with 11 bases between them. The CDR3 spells CASSRPGGPQHF. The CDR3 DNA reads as TGTGCCAGCAGTCGTCCGGGGGGGCCCCAGCATTTT. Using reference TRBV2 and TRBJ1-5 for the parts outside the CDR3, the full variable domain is EPEVTQTPSHQVTQMGQEVILRCVPISNHLYFYWYRQILGQKVEFLVSFYNNEISEKSEIFDDQFSVERPDGSNFTLKIRSTKLEDSAMYFCASSRPGGPQHFGDGTRLSIL.

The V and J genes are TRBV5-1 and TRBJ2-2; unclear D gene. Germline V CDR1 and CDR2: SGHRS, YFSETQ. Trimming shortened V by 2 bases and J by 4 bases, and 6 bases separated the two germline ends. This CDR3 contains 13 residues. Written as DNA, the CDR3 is TGCGCCAGCAGCTTTGAGCCCACCGGGGAGCTGTTTTTT. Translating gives CASSFEPTGELFF.

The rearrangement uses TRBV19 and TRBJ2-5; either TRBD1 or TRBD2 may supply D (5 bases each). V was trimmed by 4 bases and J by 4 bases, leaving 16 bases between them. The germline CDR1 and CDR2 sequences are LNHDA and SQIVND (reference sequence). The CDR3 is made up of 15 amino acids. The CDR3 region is CASSRGAPERETQYF. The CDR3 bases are TGTGCCAGTAGTAGAGGGGCTCCCGAGAGAGAGACCCAGTACTTC.

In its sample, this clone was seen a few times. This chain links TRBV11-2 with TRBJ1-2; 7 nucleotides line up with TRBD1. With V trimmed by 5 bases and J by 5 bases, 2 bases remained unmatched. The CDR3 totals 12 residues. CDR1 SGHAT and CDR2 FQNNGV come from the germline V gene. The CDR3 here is CASSPRGYGYTF. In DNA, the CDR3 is TGTGCCAGCAGCCCCAGGGGGTATGGCTACACCTTC.

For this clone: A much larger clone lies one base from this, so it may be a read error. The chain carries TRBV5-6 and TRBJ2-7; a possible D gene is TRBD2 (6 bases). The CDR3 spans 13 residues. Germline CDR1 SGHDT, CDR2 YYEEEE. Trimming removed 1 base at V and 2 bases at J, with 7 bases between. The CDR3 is CASSLRGTYEQYF. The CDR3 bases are TGTGCCAGCAGCTTGCGGGGGACCTACGAGCAGTACTTC.

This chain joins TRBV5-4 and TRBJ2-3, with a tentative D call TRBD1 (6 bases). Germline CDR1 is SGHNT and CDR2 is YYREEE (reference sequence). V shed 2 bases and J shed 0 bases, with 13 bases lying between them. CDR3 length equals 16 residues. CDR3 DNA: TGTGCCAGCAGCTTCGGGACACGCAGAAGCACAGATACGCAGTATTTT. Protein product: CASSFGTRRSTDTQYF.

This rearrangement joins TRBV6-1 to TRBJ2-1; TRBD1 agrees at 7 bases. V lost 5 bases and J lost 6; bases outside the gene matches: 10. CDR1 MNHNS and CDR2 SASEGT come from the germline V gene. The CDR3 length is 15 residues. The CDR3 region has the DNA TGTGCCAGCAGTAGAACAGGGGAGAGTGGCAATGAGCAGTTCTTC. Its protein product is CASSRTGESGNEQFF.

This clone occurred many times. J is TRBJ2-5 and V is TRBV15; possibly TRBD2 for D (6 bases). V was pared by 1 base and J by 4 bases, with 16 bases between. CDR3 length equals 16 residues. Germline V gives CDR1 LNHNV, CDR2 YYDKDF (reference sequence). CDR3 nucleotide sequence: TGTGCCACCAGCAGAGGTCGTTATACGGGAGTAGAGACCCAGTACTTC. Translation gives CATSRGRYTGVETQYF.

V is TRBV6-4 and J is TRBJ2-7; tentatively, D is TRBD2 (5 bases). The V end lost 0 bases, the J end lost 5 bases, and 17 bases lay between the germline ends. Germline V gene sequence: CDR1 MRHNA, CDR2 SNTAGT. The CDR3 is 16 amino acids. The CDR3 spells CASSDSKARDSHEQYF. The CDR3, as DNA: TGTGCCAGCAGTGACTCGAAGGCACGGGATTCTCACGAGCAGTACTTC.

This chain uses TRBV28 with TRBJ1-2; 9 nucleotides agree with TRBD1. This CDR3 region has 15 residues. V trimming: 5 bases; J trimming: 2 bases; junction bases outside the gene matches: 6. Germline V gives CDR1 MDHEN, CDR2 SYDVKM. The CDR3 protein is CASSVRDRVNYGYTF. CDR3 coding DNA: TGTGCCAGCAGTGTCCGGGACAGGGTAAACTATGGCTACACCTTC.

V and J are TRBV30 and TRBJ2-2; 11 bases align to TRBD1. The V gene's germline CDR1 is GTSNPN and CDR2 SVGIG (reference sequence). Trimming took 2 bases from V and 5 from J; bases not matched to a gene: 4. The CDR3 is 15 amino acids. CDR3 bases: TGTGCCTGGAGTCCGGGACAGGGGGGGACCGGGGAGCTGTTTTTT. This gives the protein CAWSPGQGGTGELFF.

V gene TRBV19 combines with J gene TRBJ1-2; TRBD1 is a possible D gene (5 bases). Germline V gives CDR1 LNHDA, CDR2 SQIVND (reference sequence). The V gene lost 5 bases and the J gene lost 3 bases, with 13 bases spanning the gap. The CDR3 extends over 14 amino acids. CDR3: CASSPQGYDYGYTF. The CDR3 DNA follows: TGTGCCAGTAGTCCCCAGGGTTACGACTATGGCTACACCTTC.

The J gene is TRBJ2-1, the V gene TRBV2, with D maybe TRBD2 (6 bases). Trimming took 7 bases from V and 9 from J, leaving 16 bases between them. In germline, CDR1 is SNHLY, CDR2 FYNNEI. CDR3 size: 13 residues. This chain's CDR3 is CASTRDSGGEQFF. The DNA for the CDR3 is TGTGCCAGCACCAGGGACTCTGGGGGTGAGCAGTTCTTC.

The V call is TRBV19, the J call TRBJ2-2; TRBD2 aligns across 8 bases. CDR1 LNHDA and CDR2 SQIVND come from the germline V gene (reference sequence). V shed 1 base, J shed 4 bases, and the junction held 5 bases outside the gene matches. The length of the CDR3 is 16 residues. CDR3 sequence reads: CASSIGAGAGTGELFF. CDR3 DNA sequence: TGTGCCAGTAGTATAGGAGCGGGAGCGGGCACCGGGGAGCTGTTTTTT.

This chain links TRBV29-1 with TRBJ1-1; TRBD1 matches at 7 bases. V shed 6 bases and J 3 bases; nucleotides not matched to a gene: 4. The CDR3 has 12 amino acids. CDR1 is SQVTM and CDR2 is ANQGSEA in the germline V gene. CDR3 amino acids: CSVSQGDTEAFF. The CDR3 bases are TGCAGCGTATCCCAGGGGGACACTGAAGCTTTCTTT.

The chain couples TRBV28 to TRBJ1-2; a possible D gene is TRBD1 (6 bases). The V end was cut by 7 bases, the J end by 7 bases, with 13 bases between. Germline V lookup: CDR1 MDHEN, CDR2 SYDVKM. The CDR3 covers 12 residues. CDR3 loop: CASKTGRGGYTF. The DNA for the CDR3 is TGTGCCAGCAAGACAGGCCGGGGTGGCTACACCTTC.